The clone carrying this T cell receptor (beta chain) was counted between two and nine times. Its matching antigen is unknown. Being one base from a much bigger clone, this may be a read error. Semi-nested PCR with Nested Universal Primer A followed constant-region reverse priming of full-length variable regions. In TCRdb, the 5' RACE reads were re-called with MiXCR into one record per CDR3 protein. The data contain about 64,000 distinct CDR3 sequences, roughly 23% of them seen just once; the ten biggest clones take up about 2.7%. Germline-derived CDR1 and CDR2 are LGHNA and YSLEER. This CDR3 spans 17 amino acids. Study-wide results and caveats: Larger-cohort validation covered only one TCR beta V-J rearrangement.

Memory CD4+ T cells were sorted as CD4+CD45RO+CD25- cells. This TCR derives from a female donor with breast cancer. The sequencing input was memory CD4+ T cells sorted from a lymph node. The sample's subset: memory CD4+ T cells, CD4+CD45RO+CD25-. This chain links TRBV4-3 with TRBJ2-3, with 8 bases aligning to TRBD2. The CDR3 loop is CASGQLPAGEEADTQYF. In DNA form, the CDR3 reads TGCGCCAGCGGCCAATTACCAGCGGGAGAGGAAGCAGATACGCAGTATTTT.